What follows is one TCR beta chain and its context. The entry originates in a study of T cells of healthy individuals. TCRdb re-called the 5' RACE reads through MiXCR, storing one row per CDR3 protein. The sample has fewer than 75,000 distinct CDR3 sequences; around 15% are singletons. The origin of this receptor is a human donor in good health.

CDR3 protein: CASSLRQGLNSPLHF. In DNA, the CDR3 is TGTGCCAGCAGTTTACGGCAGGGACTCAATTCACCCCTCCACTTT. The gene calls are TRBV27 and TRBJ1-6, with D perhaps TRBD1 (5 bases). This CDR3 contains 15 residues. The V gene lost 2 bases and the J gene lost 7 bases, with 12 bases spanning the gap. Germline V gives CDR1 MNHEY, CDR2 SMNVEV (reference sequence).